Presented here are 12 T cell receptor beta chains from one specimen sequenced in a study of blood T cell repertoires in COVID-19. Data came from immunoSEQ multiplex PCR; TCRdb stores just in-frame clones and leaves some out. Of 70,000 or so clones in the sample, 87% were seen once. The sample consisted of peripheral blood. Source of these receptors: a man between 50 and 59 years old with active COVID-19.

A few counts support this clone. This rearrangement joins TRBV6-1 to TRBJ1-2; no clear D gene. V was trimmed by 1 base and J by 8 bases, leaving 11 bases between them. This CDR3 has 13 amino acids. From germline, CDR1 is MNHNS and CDR2 SASEGT. CDR3: CASSEGVGSGYTF. The CDR3 DNA reads TGTGCCAGCAGTGAAGGCGTAGGGAGCGGCTACACCTTC.

Comment on this clone: The junction departs from germline at one end; a sequencing error may be responsible. The chain recombines TRBV7-7 with TRBJ2-5; 7 nucleotides agree with TRBD2. Germline V gene data show CDR1 as SSHAT and CDR2 as FNYEAQ (reference sequence). CDR3 length: 14 amino acids. The CDR3, as DNA: TGTGCTAGCAGCTCAGGACTAGTCGCAGAGACCCAGTACTTC. It is translated as CASSSGLVAETQYF.

The chain combines TRBV5-1 with TRBJ2-2; D gene unclear. This CDR3 contains 15 residues. Trimming pared 0 bases from V and 2 bases from J, leaving 8 bases between. Germline V CDR1 and CDR2: SGHRS, YFSETQ. CDR3 nucleotide sequence: TGCGCCAGCAGCTTGGGGCAGACTAACACCGGGGAGCTGTTTTTT. It specifies CASSLGQTNTGELFF.

This clone was observed a few times. The chain carries TRBV4-1 and TRBJ2-7; weak D call: TRBD2 (5 bases). Germline V lookup: CDR1 MGHRA, CDR2 YSYEKL. Trimming shortened V by 1 base and J by 2 bases, and 12 bases separated the two germline ends. The CDR3 covers 15 residues. The CDR3 here is CASSQGTPTPYEQYF. The CDR3 bases are TGCGCCAGCAGCCAAGGGACTCCGACCCCCTACGAGCAGTACTTC.

The chain combines TRBV6-1 with TRBJ1-5, with a tentative D call TRBD1 (6 bases). V was cut by 2 bases and J by 5 bases, with 16 bases left in between. This CDR3 region has 16 residues. Germline-derived CDR1 and CDR2 are MNHNS and SASEGT. CDR3: CASSERGGADYQPQHF. The DNA of the CDR3 is TGTGCCAGCAGTGAACGGGGGGGCGCCGACTATCAGCCCCAGCATTTT.

The chain recombines TRBV6-5 with TRBJ2-2, with D unresolved. V lost 7 bases, J lost 0 bases, and 9 bases lay in between. Germline V gene sequence: CDR1 MNHEY, CDR2 SVGAGI. The CDR3 covers 14 residues. DNA of the CDR3: TGTGCCAGCACCCCGGTCGCGAACACCGGGGAGCTGTTTTTT. It yields the protein CASTPVANTGELFF.

The rearrangement joins TRBV15 to TRBJ1-2; D might be TRBD1 (5 bases). V was shortened by 0 bases and J by 2 bases, with 7 bases between the two germline ends. Germline CDR1 LNHNV, CDR2 YYDKDF (reference sequence). This CDR3 is 14 amino acids long. The CDR3 sequence: CATSRDKGNYGYTF. As DNA, the CDR3 is TGTGCCACCAGCAGAGATAAGGGGAACTATGGCTACACCTTC.

V and J are TRBV24-1 and TRBJ2-1, with 13 bases matching TRBD2. Germline assignment: CDR1 KGHDR and CDR2 SFDVKD. The V and J ends lost 3 bases and 2 bases, in that order; junction bases with no gene match: 9. The CDR3 is 19 residues long. DNA for the CDR3: TGTGCCACCAGTGATCAAGGGACTAGCGGGATATGGACCTACAATGAGCAGTTCTTC. It translates to CATSDQGTSGIWTYNEQFF.

V is TRBV27 and J is TRBJ2-2, with unresolved D. CDR3 length: 14 amino acids. Germline assignment: CDR1 MNHEY and CDR2 SMNVEV (reference sequence). Between the trimmed V and J ends, which lost 2 bases and 6 bases, there was a span of 10 bases. In DNA, the CDR3 is TGTGCCAGCAGTTTAGAGTTTGTCTCCGGGGAGCTGTTTTTT. This encodes CASSLEFVSGELFF.

J is TRBJ1-6 and V is TRBV6-5, with a weak D call TRBD1 (5 bases). Trimming shortened V by 6 bases and J by 9 bases, and 15 bases separated the two germline ends. From germline, CDR1 is MNHEY and CDR2 SVGAGI. The CDR3 has 14 residues. The CDR3 loop reads CASSHQEGSSPLHF. CDR3 coding DNA: TGTGCCAGCAGCCACCAGGAGGGGTCTTCACCCCTCCACTTT.

In DNA form, the CDR3 reads TGTGCCACCAGTGACCGGACACGATACCAAGAGACCCAGTACTTC. This translates into CATSDRTRYQETQYF. J is TRBJ2-5 and V is TRBV24-1; D might be TRBD1 (5 bases). In germline, CDR1 is KGHDR, CDR2 SFDVKD. The ends were cut back, 4 bases at V and 0 bases at J, with 11 bases in the middle. There are 15 residues in the CDR3.

This chain links TRBV5-1 with TRBJ1-3; D gene uncertain. Trimming stripped 4 bases from V and 7 bases from J, with 15 bases between. The CDR3 contains 14 residues. From germline, CDR1 is SGHRS and CDR2 YFSETQ. DNA of the CDR3: TGCGCCAGCAGCCCAGCCGGGTCAGCTAACACCATATATTTT. Encoded protein: CASSPAGSANTIYF.